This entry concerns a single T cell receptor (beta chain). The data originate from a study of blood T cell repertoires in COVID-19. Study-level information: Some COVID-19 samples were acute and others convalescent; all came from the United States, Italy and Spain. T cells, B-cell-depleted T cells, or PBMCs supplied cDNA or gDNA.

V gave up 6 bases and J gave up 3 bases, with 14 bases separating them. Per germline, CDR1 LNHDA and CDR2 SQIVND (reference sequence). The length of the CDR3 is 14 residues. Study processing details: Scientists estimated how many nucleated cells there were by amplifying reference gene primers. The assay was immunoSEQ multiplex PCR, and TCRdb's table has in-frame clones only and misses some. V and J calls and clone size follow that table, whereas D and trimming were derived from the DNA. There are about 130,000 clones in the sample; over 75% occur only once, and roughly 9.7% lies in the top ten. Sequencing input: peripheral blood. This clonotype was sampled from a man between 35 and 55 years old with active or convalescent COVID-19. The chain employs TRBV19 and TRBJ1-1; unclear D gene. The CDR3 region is CASRSREKDTEAFF. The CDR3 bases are TGTGCCAGTAGATCCCGGGAGAAGGACACTGAAGCTTTCTTT.